The clone carrying this T cell receptor beta chain has just a few counts. Its cognate antigen is unknown. CD45RO-negative, CCR7-positively selected cells formed the naive CD8 fraction, excluding terminally differentiated effector memory CD45RA+ cells. Every contributor of samples was a Caucasian grown-up residing in Nashville, Tennessee. The assay was immunoSEQ multiplex PCR, and TCRdb's table has in-frame clones only and misses some. In the table there are about 1.9 million clones, about 94% of which are singletons. The CDR3 sequence is 16 residues long. The junction had 4 bases not matched to a gene; V was cut back by 1 base and J by 0 bases. The germline gives CDR1 SEHNR, CDR2 FQNEAQ (reference sequence). The data were taken from a study of shared clonotypes between healthy human individuals. Overall study results and limits: The naive CD4 repertoires of several donors were compared, and approximately 4.5% of clonotypes were shared.

Sequencing was performed on naive CD8+ T cells from PBMCs. The TCR originated in a young man in good health. Some clones in this sample may be carry-over from other donors' samples. The chain joins TRBV7-9 to TRBJ1-1, with 8 positions matching TRBD1. CDR3 loop: CASSLDPQGVNTEAFF. CDR3 DNA: TGTGCCAGCAGCTTAGACCCACAGGGGGTGAACACTGAAGCTTTCTTT. The full variable domain, with the rest looked up from reference TRBV7-9 and TRBJ1-1, is DTGVSQNPRHKITKRGQNVTFRCDPISEHNRLYWYRQTLGQGPEFLTYFQNEAQLEKSRLLSDRFSAERPKGSFSTLEIQRTEQGDSAMYLCASSLDPQGVNTEAFFGQGTRLTVV.